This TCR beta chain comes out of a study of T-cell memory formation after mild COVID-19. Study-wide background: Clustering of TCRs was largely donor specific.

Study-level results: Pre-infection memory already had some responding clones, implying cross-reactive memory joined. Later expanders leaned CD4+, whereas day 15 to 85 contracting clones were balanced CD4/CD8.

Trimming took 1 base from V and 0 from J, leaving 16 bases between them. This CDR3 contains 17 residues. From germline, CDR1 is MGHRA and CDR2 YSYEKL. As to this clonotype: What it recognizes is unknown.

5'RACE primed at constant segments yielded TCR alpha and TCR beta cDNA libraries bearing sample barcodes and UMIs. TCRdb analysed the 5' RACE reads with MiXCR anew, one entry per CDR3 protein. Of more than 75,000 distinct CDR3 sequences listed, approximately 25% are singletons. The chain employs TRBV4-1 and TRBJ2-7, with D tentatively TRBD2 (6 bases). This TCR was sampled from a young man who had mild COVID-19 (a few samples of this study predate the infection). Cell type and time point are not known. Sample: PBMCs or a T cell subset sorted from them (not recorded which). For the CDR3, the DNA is TGCGCCAGCAGCCAAGCCGAAGGCTGGGGGGTCTCCTACGAGCAGTACTTC. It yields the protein CASSQAEGWGVSYEQYF.